This T cell receptor beta chain emerged from a study of molecular identifiers for immune sequencing clone quantification. As CD8+CD4-CCR7+CD45RA+ cells, naive CD8 T cells were sorted. V was trimmed by 0 bases and J by 4 bases, leaving 6 bases between them. This CDR3 region has 13 residues. In germline, CDR1 is LGHNA, CDR2 YSLEER. TCRdb processed the PCR reads anew with MiXCR; each CDR3 protein has one entry. The sample yields about 330,000 distinct CDR3 sequences, 24% seen once. As regards this clonotype: Its target is not known.

General study findings and limits: Under 1% of molecules in naive cells, but over 97% of effector molecules, belonged to clones above 20 RNA copies.

The specimen sequenced was naive CD8+ T cells from blood, with Jurkat cell RNA spiked in. The subset here: FACS-sorted CD8+CD4-CCR7+CD45RA+ naive T cells. The chain uses TRBV4-3 and TRBJ1-1; the D is unclear. The receptor's source is a human donor in good health. Some libraries in this study had Jurkat cell RNA spiked in. The CDR3 spells CASSQDASTEAFF. In DNA form, the CDR3 reads TGCGCCAGCAGCCAAGATGCGAGCACTGAAGCTTTCTTT.